This TCR beta chain was retrieved from a study of cytomegalovirus exposure and HLA in healthy donors (dated 2017 in TCRdb). In the study overall: In an earlier analysis of several hundred of the donors, 276 Gb of sequence data and 120 million or so unique TCR beta sequences from about 180 million T cells were reported. An early release that covered fewer than 800 HLA-typed donors contained about 290 gigabases of sequencing data and 80 million or so unique TCR sequences. Of the roughly 390 genotyped donors, approximately 81% were placed in the genetic ancestry cluster associated with self-reported Caucasian donors. The study aimed to test whether signatures of past pathogen exposure could be identified by cataloging public T cell receptors. The study used immunosequencing to profile the T cell repertoires of approximately 650 subjects and linked those repertoires to cytomegalovirus serostatus. In addition to the first cohort of several hundred subjects, a separate validation cohort of approximately 130 different subjects was used. High-throughput TCR immunosequencing, statistical association of individual TCRs with disease status, and machine learning were combined to predict cytomegalovirus infection status. In a later analysis, previously published TCR beta repertoires from 500 to 750 donors were re-analyzed and high-resolution HLA genotyping was added so that TCR occurrence patterns could be studied. Rather than drawing on any new phenotypic data, the later analysis identified candidate immune exposures from TCR beta sequences and the way those sequences occurred across donors. An earlier analysis of roughly 580 of the donors used high-throughput TCR beta sequencing to judge whether each TCR beta V gene segment behaved as functional or pseudogenic. Donor age, sex, ethnicity and CMV serostatus were collected together with the repertoire data. A later genetic analysis used genome-wide SNP genotypes for about three fifths of the 666 donors, treating that subset as a discovery cohort. All discovery cohort repertoires had been generated on a single sequencing platform. Class I and class II HLA loci were covered by the typing at four-digit resolution. Typing coverage differed by locus: A, B, C, DRB1 and DQB1 were typed in roughly 620-630 donors, DQA1 in 500 to 550, DPA1 in approximately 600, and DPB1 in around 440. Because of strong linkage in the cohort, roughly five DR-DQ haplotypes were treated as single units for association and clustering. On average, 235,054 unique TCR beta nucleotide sequences were sequenced per donor among about 400 genotyped donors of the cohort, with about 19% of those sequences being non-productive. Overall study outcomes, separate from this receptor: A further reported finding was that TCR beta sequences accurately predicted the HLA-A and HLA-B alleles for most subjects in the first cohort. Linkage disequilibrium might explain the correlated functional status among segregating V segments, but an unknown experimental factor could not be ruled out. A later genetic analysis reported fewer N-insertions in productive TCRs among donors in an Asian-associated ancestry cluster than the roughly 670-donor mean. Immune exposure information for the cohort was limited to CMV serostatus. The cohort was sequenced for TCR beta chains only, and without alpha or paired-chain data the features that could be detected were limited. Some IMGT-functional V segments, including TRBV6-2 and TRBV6-3, could not be told apart with the 87-base-pair reads, so those segments were excluded. A later analysis associated around 16,000 TCR beta sequences with specific HLA alleles at a false discovery rate of 0.05. Because counts were too low, roughly 16 rarely observed V segments, including chromosome 9 orphons, were excluded from the earlier analysis of under 650 of the donors. According to a later analysis, most CMV-associated TCR beta chains appeared to be HLA-restricted, and the HLA associations seemed to be driven largely by CMV exposure. The classifier was reported to diagnose cytomegalovirus status with high specificity and sensitivity in both the original and validation cohorts. When HLA alleles, especially DR and DQ, strongly co-occurred, TCR associations were difficult to assign to individual alleles. According to a later analysis, TCR association rates differed among HLA loci, with DRB1 alleles showing the most associated TCRs and HLA-C alleles showing the fewest. According to a later analysis, parvovirus B19, influenza, CMV and Epstein-Barr virus appeared linked to several top co-occurrence clusters. The study listed 150 to 200 TCR beta chains as associated with cytomegalovirus. Three of the identified cytomegalovirus-associated TCR beta chains were confirmed in vitro to be specific for cytomegalovirus antigens. V-gene and J-gene trimming of TCR beta chains was associated with a missense DCLRE1C variant in a later genetic analysis, and the association was replicated in an independent cohort. HLA typing was unavailable for some donors at each locus, so association tests used only the typed subset. It was suggested by the authors that the approach could potentially be generalized to other disease states and immunological phenotypes. A later analysis found that HLA-associated TCR beta chains were more clonally expanded and had lower generation probabilities than equally common non-associated chains. Most TCR sequences were observed very rarely across donors, whereas some public TCRs were present in many individuals. The presence/absence analyses assumed that sequencing depth was roughly uniform across donors, and that assumption may not be true. In an earlier analysis of some 540 of the donors, most TCR beta V segments appeared in productive rearrangements about 87% or about 30% of the time, broadly matching IMGT annotations. A group of highly shared sequence variants was considered likely to be a technical artifact of the sequencing pipeline.

The cohort was made up of around 720 healthy bone marrow donors. Cohort members were all nominally healthy when sampled, although unrecorded immune exposures were likely present. The donor was CMV seronegative and was included in the group of around 320 seronegative cohort members. A peripheral blood sample was collected from each donor, and TCR beta sequencing was performed on peripheral blood mononuclear cells. Genomic DNA was extracted from the blood cell samples with the Qiagen DNeasy Blood Extraction Kit. With regard to this clone: What this receptor recognizes is not known. Within one base of it there is no much larger clone, and no base qualities were kept.

In the germline V gene, CDR1 corresponds to MNHEY and CDR2 to SVGAGI. The CDR3 numbers 16 residues from cysteine through phenylalanine. Only the CDR3 region is kept as DNA, spanning 48 bases read in frame from base 1. After removal of 0 bases from V and 2 bases from J, the junction retains 6 bases not matched to a gene. The library was produced with the immunoSEQ multiplex PCR assay. For the multiplex PCR, a mixture combining 60 forward primers for TCR Vbeta segments and 13 reverse primers for TCR Jbeta segments was used. The CDR3 region of rearranged TCR beta genes was amplified from genomic DNA with a multiplex PCR assay. The Illumina HiSeq System was used to sequence the amplified TCR beta libraries as 87-base-pair reads. The source study handled its data this way. A later analysis counted approximately 76 million unique TCR beta chains across the 650 to 800 repertoires, and roughly 10 million of these chains were shared by at least two donors. Raw reads were error-corrected and collapsed into unique sequences with a nearest-neighbor algorithm that merged closely related sequences to remove PCR and sequencing errors. Alignment of CDR3 sequences to IMGT reference sequences was used to assign V, D and J gene segments. For a sequence to be retained, at least a six-nucleotide match to both a V gene segment and a J gene segment was required. Rearrangements were called productive when the CDR3 lacked stop codons and stayed in frame with V and J; all others were non-productive. Following IMGT convention, CDR3 was defined as the stretch from the second conserved V-encoded cysteine up to the conserved J-encoded phenylalanine. The earlier analysis of 587 of the donors excluded sequences that lacked an unambiguous match to a single V gene segment. In an earlier analysis of around 590 of the donors, a V segment was called functional when productive rearrangements were above 56.7%, and segregating when the standard deviation between donors exceeded 5%. To diagnose cytomegalovirus status from the catalog of TCR beta chain sequences, a statistical classification framework was built. In a later analysis, TCR nucleotide sequences were compared against IMGT/GENE-DB human TR gene sequences so that V and J genes could be assigned. In a later analysis, CDR3 sequences and most-parsimonious VDJ recombination scenarios were assigned using the TCRdist pipeline. In a later analysis, each TCR beta chain was defined by its CDR3 amino acid sequence together with its V-gene family, and reads without a unique V-gene family were excluded. As a way to deal with suspected cross-contamination and a sequencing artifact, a later analysis dropped more than 500 nucleotide sequences that were highly shared and had low generation probability. A later analysis calculated a clonal expansion index for each public chain from normalized within-repertoire ranks of inferred template counts. A later analysis computed generation probabilities with a VDJ recombination model fitted to out-of-frame rearrangements, and checked the results against IGoR. In a later analysis, TCR-TCR, TCR-HLA and TCR-CMV co-occurrence was scored with hypergeometric tests, and a repertoire-size bias correction was applied to TCR pairs. To estimate false discovery rates, a later analysis permuted the HLA or CMV assignments 20 times. A later analysis grouped co-occurring TCRs with DBSCAN, adding TCRdist sequence similarity when clustering within HLA-allele-positive subsets. For co-occurrence clustering, repertoires with fewer than 30,000 or more than 120,000 public chains were excluded, along with four to six repertoires with anomalous nucleotide sharing. In its TCRdb copy, this immuneACCESS table keeps in-frame sequences only and misses some clones. Where compared with another copy, unresolved V genes explain less than half of these, and the others have no known cause. V and J calls and clone size are given by that table; D and trimming were obtained from the DNA. Within this sample are 85,000 to 100,000 clones, with 60% to 70% of them counted one time only. Clones ranked in the top ten supply roughly 6% of the sample.

The source is a woman aged 30 to 39 in good health and CMV-seronegative. Sequenced input: PBMCs. The chain links TRBV6-5 with TRBJ2-7, with 8 bases matching TRBD1. The DNA reads TGTGCCAGCAGTTACTCGATGCAACAGGGGGCCTACGAGCAGTACTTC. It specifies CASSYSMQQGAYEQYF.